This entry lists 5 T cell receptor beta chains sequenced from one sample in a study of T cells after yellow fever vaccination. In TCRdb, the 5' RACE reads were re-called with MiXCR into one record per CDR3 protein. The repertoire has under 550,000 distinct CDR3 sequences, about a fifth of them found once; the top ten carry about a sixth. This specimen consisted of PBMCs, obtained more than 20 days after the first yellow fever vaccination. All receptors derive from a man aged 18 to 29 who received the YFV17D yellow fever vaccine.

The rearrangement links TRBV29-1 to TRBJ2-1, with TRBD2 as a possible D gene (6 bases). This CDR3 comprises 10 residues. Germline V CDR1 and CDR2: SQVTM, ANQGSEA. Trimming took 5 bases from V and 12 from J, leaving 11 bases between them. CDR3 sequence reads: CSVWRGGQFF. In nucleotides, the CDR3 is TGCAGCGTTTGGCGGGGTGGGCAGTTCTTC.

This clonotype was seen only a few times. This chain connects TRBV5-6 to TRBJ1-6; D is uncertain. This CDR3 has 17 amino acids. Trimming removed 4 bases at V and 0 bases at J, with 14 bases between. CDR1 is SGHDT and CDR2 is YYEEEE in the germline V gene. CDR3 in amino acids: CASSPTLGSSYNSPLHF. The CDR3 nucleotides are TGTGCCAGCAGCCCAACTTTGGGGAGCTCCTATAATTCACCCCTCCACTTT.

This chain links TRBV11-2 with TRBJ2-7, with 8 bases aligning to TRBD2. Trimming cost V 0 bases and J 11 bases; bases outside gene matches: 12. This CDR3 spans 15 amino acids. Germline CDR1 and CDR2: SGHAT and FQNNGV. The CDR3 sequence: CASSLDLAGGVGEYF. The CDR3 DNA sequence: TGTGCCAGCAGCTTAGATTTGGCGGGGGGCGTGGGAGAGTACTTC.

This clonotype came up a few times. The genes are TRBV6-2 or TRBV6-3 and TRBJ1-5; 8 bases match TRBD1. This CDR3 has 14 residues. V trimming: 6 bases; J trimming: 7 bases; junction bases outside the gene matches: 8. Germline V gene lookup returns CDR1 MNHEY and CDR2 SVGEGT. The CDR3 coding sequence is TGTGCCAGCAGCGACAGGGGCAGTAGGCAGCCCCAGCATTTT. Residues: CASSDRGSRQPQHF.

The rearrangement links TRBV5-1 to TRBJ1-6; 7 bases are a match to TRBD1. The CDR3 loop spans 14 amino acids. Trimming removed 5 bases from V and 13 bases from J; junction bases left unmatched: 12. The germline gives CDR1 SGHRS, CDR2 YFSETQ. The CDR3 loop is CASRPGTEGQPLHF. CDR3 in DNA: TGCGCCAGCAGACCCGGGACAGAGGGGCAGCCCCTCCACTTT.